This entry lists 8 T cell receptor beta chains sequenced from one sample in a study of cytotoxic CD8 clonotypes in ibrutinib-treated CLL (TCRdb year 2021). The meaning of the sample's time point label: progressive disease on ibrutinib. Library construction relied on the immunoSEQ multiplex PCR assay. The table was pulled from immuneACCESS by TCRdb, which kept in-frame rearrangements only. Such tables lose some clones; where checked, under half of the loss comes from unresolved V genes, and the rest has no known cause. Here the sample has under 300,000 clones; approximately 79% occur a single time. Of the sample, 5.6% falls within the top ten clones. Here the sequenced sample was PBMCs, taken at disease progression, from a patient treated with ibrutinib. Receptor source: a human donor with chronic lymphocytic leukemia.

The sample holds a few counts of this clone. This chain connects TRBV11-2 to TRBJ2-1; D possibly corresponds to TRBD2 (6 bases). Trimming took off 4 bases at V and 4 bases at J, with 14 bases between the two ends. This CDR3 has 15 amino acids. CDR1 is SGHAT and CDR2 is FQNNGV in the germline V gene. As DNA, the CDR3 is TGTGCCAGCAGCTGGGAGAACGCGGGGTACAATGAGCAGTTCTTC. Its protein is CASSWENAGYNEQFF.

In its sample, this clone was seen once. V usage is TRBV28 and J usage is TRBJ2-7; TRBD2 matches at 11 bases. Germline CDR1 reads MDHEN; CDR2 reads SYDVKM. This CDR3 is 15 amino acids long. Trimming took 7 bases from V and 9 from J; bases not matched to a gene: 14. The CDR3 DNA is TGTGCCAGCACCATAGCGGGAGGGGGGTTAGCGGGGCAGTACTTC. Its protein product is CASTIAGGGLAGQYF.

A few counts support this clone. The chain combines TRBV18 with TRBJ1-4; TRBD1 might be the D (6 bases). The CDR3 sequence is 14 residues long. V dropped 6 bases and J dropped 7 bases, with 15 bases sitting between them. The V gene's germline CDR1 is KGHSH and CDR2 LQKENI. In nucleotides, the CDR3 is TGTGCCAGCTCGCGGACAGCGCTTGGTGAAAAACTGTTTTTT. It translates to CASSRTALGEKLFF. The full variable domain, rest sourced from reference TRBV18 and TRBJ1-4, is NAGVMQNPRHLVRRRGQEARLRCSPMKGHSHVYWYRQLPEEGLKFMVYLQKENIIDESGMPKERFSAEFPKEGPSILRIQQVVRGDSAAYFCASSRTALGEKLFFGSGTQLSVL.

The chain employs TRBV7-2 and TRBJ2-1; 7 bases are shared with TRBD1. V gave up 6 bases and J gave up 7 bases; unmatched junction bases: 21. The CDR3 is made up of 18 amino acids. Germline V gene lookup returns CDR1 SGHTA and CDR2 FQGNSA. The CDR3 DNA reads as TGTGCCAGCAGTTTGCAGATAAACACCGGGACAGCGCTGAATGAGCAGTTCTTC. It yields the protein CASSLQINTGTALNEQFF.

The chain is built from TRBV29-1 and TRBJ2-3; the D is unclear. This CDR3 comprises 12 residues. The V end was cut by 8 bases, the J end by 2 bases, with 11 bases between. Germline V CDR1 and CDR2: SQVTM, ANQGSEA. The CDR3 protein is CSSLLHTDTQYF. For the CDR3, the DNA is TGCAGCTCTCTACTCCACACAGATACGCAGTATTTT.

The genes are TRBV15 and TRBJ2-3, with a tentative D call TRBD1 (6 bases). The V gene's germline CDR1 is LNHNV and CDR2 YYDKDF (reference sequence). The V and J ends lost 1 base and 2 bases respectively, with 13 bases between them. This CDR3 region has 16 residues. The CDR3 DNA reads TGTGCCACCAGCAGAGCCAGGACAGTTTACACAGATACGCAGTATTTT. Protein product: CATSRARTVYTDTQYF.

This sequence joins TRBV18 and TRBJ2-7; D perhaps matches TRBD1 (5 bases). V was shortened by 3 bases and J by 2 bases, with 8 bases between the two germline ends. Germline-derived CDR1 and CDR2 are KGHSH and LQKENI. CDR3 length equals 13 residues. The CDR3 DNA is TGTGCCAGCTCACCGACAGAAGCCTACGAGCAGTACTTC. The encoded protein is CASSPTEAYEQYF.

The rearrangement uses TRBV29-1 and TRBJ2-7, with no clear D. This CDR3 comprises 11 residues. The V and J ends lost 3 bases and 6 bases respectively, with 9 bases between them. CDR1 is SQVTM, CDR2 ANQGSEA, per germline. The CDR3 spells CSVDWDGEQYF. As DNA, the CDR3 is TGCAGCGTTGATTGGGATGGCGAGCAGTACTTC.